This TCR beta chain originates from a study of metastatic and nonmetastatic thyroid tumors. About the research overall: The study looked at repertoires side by side in blood and in tumor or nodule tissue from malignant and benign thyroid patients.

The CDR3 totals 18 residues. V shed 4 bases, J shed 4 bases, and the junction held 17 bases outside the gene matches. Per germline, CDR1 MDHEN and CDR2 SYDVKM. Findings of the study overall: The study reportedly found significantly higher TCR beta diversity in malignant thyroid tumors than benign nodules, in blood and tumor.

None of the patients had undergone any treatment ahead of thyroid surgery. Per the original methods: Researchers built a distant-metastasis classifier for papillary thyroid cancer that drew on CDR3 differences across clinicopathological groups. TCRdb recomputed clones from the PCR reads via MiXCR. V and J calls and clone size were set by TCRdb, not the authors. The sample consists of tens of thousands of clones, 30% of them appearing once. This clone was counted between two and nine times. What it binds is not known. Sequenced sample: blood. The chain combines TRBV28 with TRBJ2-7; 9 positions match TRBD1. The receptor comes from a female donor with papillary thyroid cancer or a benign thyroid nodule (not recorded which). Some clones in this sample may be carry-over from other donors' samples. CDR3 sequence (DNA): TGTGCCAGCAGTTCCTCCTCAGGGAAGACAGGGGGGGGATACGAGCAGTACTTC. It is translated as CASSSSSGKTGGGYEQYF.